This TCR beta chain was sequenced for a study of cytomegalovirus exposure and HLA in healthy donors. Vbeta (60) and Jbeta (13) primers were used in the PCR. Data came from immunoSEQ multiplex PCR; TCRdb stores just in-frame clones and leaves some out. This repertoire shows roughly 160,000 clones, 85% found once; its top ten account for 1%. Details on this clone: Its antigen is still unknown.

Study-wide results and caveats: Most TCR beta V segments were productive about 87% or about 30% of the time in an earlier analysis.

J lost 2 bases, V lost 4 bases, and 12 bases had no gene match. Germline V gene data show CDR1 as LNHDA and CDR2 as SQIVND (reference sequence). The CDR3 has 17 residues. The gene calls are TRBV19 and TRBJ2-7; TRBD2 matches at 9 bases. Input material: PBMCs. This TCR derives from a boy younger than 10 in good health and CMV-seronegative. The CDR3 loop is CASSTGSSGRTTYEQYF. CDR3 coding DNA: TGTGCCAGTAGTACCGGTAGTAGCGGGAGAACAACCTACGAGCAGTACTTC.